A selection of T cell receptor beta chains follows, all from one sample in a study of shared T cell receptors in the human thymus. Libraries were prepared by immunoSEQ multiplex PCR; TCRdb keeps only in-frame clonotypes and omits some of them. The table lists 600,000 or so clones, around 87% of them singletons. This sample was also put to use in a study of human thymus T cells.

The sequenced sample was thymocytes. These receptors were collected from a boy under two years old with a congenital heart defect. Both conserved end residues are part of each CDR3. A D gene is named only where the DNA matches it firmly. Clone size appears in some rows only: once, few, many, or a class for an expanded clone.

J gene	V gene	D gene	clone size	CDR3 protein	CDR3 DNA
TRBJ1-5	TRBV6-1	.	once	CASSEAQGQANQPQHF	TGTGCCAGCAGTGAAGCGCAGGGGCAGGCCAATCAGCCCCAGCATTTT
TRBJ2-7	TRBV23-1	.	.	CASSQQEVYIEQYF	TGCGCCAGCAGTCAACAGGAGGTATATATCGAGCAGTACTTC
TRBJ2-7	TRBV15	.	.	CATSRGARDRDYEQYF	TGTGCCACCAGCAGGGGGGCCCGGGACCGAGACTACGAGCAGTACTTC
TRBJ2-7	TRBV27	.	.	CASSWAKNSYEQYF	TGTGCCAGCAGTTGGGCCAAAAATTCCTACGAGCAGTACTTC
TRBJ2-5	TRBV4-1	.	once	CASSQVSGVAPSGGTKSQTQYF	TGCGCCAGCAGCCAAGTTTCAGGGGTTGCTCCTAGCGGAGGTACCAAGAGTCAGACCCAGTACTTC
TRBJ1-1	TRBV20-1	.	.	CSARERGKAFF	TGCAGTGCTAGAGAGAGGGGGAAAGCTTTCTTT
TRBJ2-7	TRBV21-1	.	.	CASSKVPRTSDYEQYF	TGTGCCAGCAGCAAAGTTCCTAGGACTAGCGACTACGAGCAGTACTTC
TRBJ1-2	TRBV7-4	.	.	CASSLSGIGYTF	TGTGCCAGCAGCTTATCGGGGATCGGCTACACCTTC
TRBJ2-7	TRBV2	TRBD1	few	CASSGGTGCQYF	TGTGCCAGCAGTGGCGGGACAGGATGCCAGTACTTC
TRBJ2-7	TRBV4-2	.	.	CASSQAGVHEQYF	TGTGCCAGCAGCCAAGCAGGGGTACACGAGCAGTACTTC
TRBJ2-3	TRBV18	TRBD2	.	CASSRPRLAGSTDTQYF	TGTGCCAGCTCACGCCCTCGACTAGCGGGGAGCACAGATACGCAGTATTTT
TRBJ2-7	TRBV5-1	TRBD1	.	CASSGKTGVTYEQYF	TGCGCCAGCAGCGGTAAGACAGGGGTGACCTACGAGCAGTACTTC
TRBJ2-3	TRBV30	.	.	CAWSVHGSGGQKSSTDTQYF	TGTGCCTGGAGTGTCCATGGATCCGGGGGACAGAAGTCTAGCACAGATACGCAGTATTTT
TRBJ1-1	TRBV29-1	TRBD1	.	CSVLTGGYTEAFF	TGCAGCGTCCTGACAGGGGGCTACACTGAAGCTTTCTTT
TRBJ2-7	TRBV7-2	.	.	CASSLQGYEQYF	TGTGCCAGCAGCTTACAGGGGTACGAGCAGTACTTC
TRBJ1-5	TRBV4-1	TRBD1	.	CASSQPGQGVADQPQHF	TGCGCCAGCAGCCAACCGGGACAGGGGGTTGCGGATCAGCCCCAGCATTTT
TRBJ2-1	TRBV2	TRBD2	.	CASSEVGGGPENEQFF	TGTGCCAGCAGTGAAGTGGGGGGAGGGCCAGAAAATGAGCAGTTCTTC
TRBJ1-4	TRBV4-1	.	.	CASSQDTGLFGEKLFF	TGCGCCAGCAGCCAAGATACAGGGCTTTTTGGTGAAAAACTGTTTTTT
TRBJ1-2	TRBV28	.	once	CASSRKLQGRGYTF	TGTGCCAGCAGTCGAAAACTACAGGGCAGGGGCTACACCTTC
TRBJ1-5	TRBV19	.	once	CASSTSGGNQPQHF	TGTGCCAGTAGTACCTCAGGCGGCAATCAGCCCCAGCATTTT
TRBJ2-2	TRBV7-2	TRBD2	.	CASSRTGGPGELFF	TGTGCCAGCAGCAGAACGGGGGGGCCCGGGGAGCTGTTTTTT
TRBJ2-3	TRBV9	TRBD2	.	CASSVGGLRDDTQYF	TGTGCCAGCAGCGTAGGGGGACTAAGGGATGATACGCAGTATTTT
TRBJ2-3	TRBV7-9	.	.	CASSLAAPLTDTQYF	TGTGCCAGCAGCTTAGCGGCCCCCCTCACAGATACGCAGTATTTT
TRBJ2-2	TRBV7-7	.	.	CASSFGQKHTGELFF	TGTGCCAGCAGCTTTGGACAGAAACACACCGGGGAGCTGTTTTTT
TRBJ1-2	TRBV27	TRBD1	.	CASSRNRDRETYGYTF	TGTGCCAGCAGTAGAAACCGGGACAGAGAAACCTATGGCTACACCTTC
TRBJ2-7	TRBV9	.	.	CASSPSGGTASSYEQYF	TGTGCCAGCAGCCCATCGGGGGGGACAGCGAGCTCCTACGAGCAGTACTTC
TRBJ1-2	TRBV29-1	TRBD1	.	CSVIDRGFRDGYTF	TGCAGCGTAATAGACAGGGGTTTTCGGGATGGCTACACCTTC
TRBJ2-2	TRBV5-1	TRBD1	.	CASSAPGQGRAGELFF	TGCGCCAGCAGCGCCCCGGGACAGGGGAGGGCCGGGGAGCTGTTTTTT
TRBJ1-1	TRBV4-1	TRBD1	.	CASSQEGQAQHISYPEAFF	TGCGCCAGCAGCCAAGAGGGACAGGCCCAGCACATATCGTACCCTGAAGCTTTCTTT
TRBJ2-1	TRBV10-2	.	few	CANSAGDSYNEQFF	TGCGCCAACTCGGCCGGGGATTCCTACAATGAGCAGTTCTTC
TRBJ1-1	TRBV6-5	.	.	CASSQGSYLNTEAFF	TGTGCCAGCAGTCAGGGATCATACCTGAACACTGAAGCTTTCTTT
TRBJ2-5	TRBV7-4	.	.	CASSPRLDGEETQYF	TGTGCCAGCAGCCCCCGACTAGATGGGGAAGAGACCCAGTACTTC
TRBJ2-7	TRBV2	TRBD1	.	CASSEGEGQGTVHEQYF	TGTGCCAGCAGTGAAGGAGAGGGACAGGGGACCGTGCACGAGCAGTACTTC
TRBJ2-1	TRBV28	TRBD2	.	CASILGSGGANHEQFF	TGTGCCAGCATCCTAGGGAGCGGGGGGGCTAATCATGAGCAGTTCTTC
TRBJ1-1	TRBV25-1	.	.	CASTTGFEAFF	TGTGCCAGCACGACGGGATTTGAAGCTTTCTTT
TRBJ1-1	TRBV7-2	.	.	CASSVAAEAFF	TGTGCCAGCAGCGTGGCGGCTGAAGCTTTCTTT
TRBJ2-7	TRBV19	.	.	CASSITRDVRGKPRGYEQYF	TGTGCCAGTAGTATCACCAGGGACGTTCGCGGGAAACCTCGGGGCTACGAGCAGTACTTC
TRBJ2-1	TRBV5-8	.	.	CASRSDGPRGVNEQFF	TGTGCCAGCAGATCCGACGGCCCCCGAGGTGTCAATGAGCAGTTCTTC
TRBJ2-1	TRBV27	TRBD1	.	CASIPDRGYNEQFF	TGTGCCAGCATCCCCGACAGGGGATACAATGAGCAGTTCTTC
TRBJ2-7	TRBV5-6	TRBD2	.	CASSETSGTTNYEQYF	TGTGCCAGCAGCGAGACGTCGGGGACTACTAACTACGAGCAGTACTTC
TRBJ2-5	TRBV15	TRBD1	.	CATSRARGPIQETQYF	TGTGCCACCAGCAGAGCCAGGGGGCCGATTCAAGAGACCCAGTACTTC
TRBJ1-6	TRBV30	.	.	CAWRGTGTNNSPLHF	TGTGCCTGGAGGGGTACAGGGACAAATAATTCACCCCTCCACTTT
TRBJ1-1	TRBV7-2	TRBD1	once	CASTPKPGQDMNTEAFF	TGTGCCAGCACCCCAAAGCCGGGACAGGACATGAACACTGAAGCTTTCTTT
TRBJ2-3	TRBV27	TRBD2	.	CASSISAGEYTDTQYF	TGTGCCAGCAGTATCTCAGCGGGGGAGTACACAGATACGCAGTATTTT
TRBJ1-5	TRBV27	.	.	CASSLYSGPSGQPQHF	TGTGCCAGCAGTTTATACTCAGGCCCCTCCGGTCAGCCCCAGCATTTT
TRBJ2-7	TRBV5-6	.	.	CASSPEDPGLGEQYF	TGTGCCAGCAGCCCCGAGGACCCAGGGCTGGGGGAGCAGTACTTC
TRBJ2-7	TRBV28	TRBD1	once	CASRQHRGYEQYF	TGTGCCAGCAGGCAACACAGGGGGTACGAGCAGTACTTC
TRBJ1-2	TRBV4-1	.	.	CASSQEPLAPGTVRGYTF	TGCGCCAGCAGCCAAGAACCCCTGGCGCCGGGAACGGTTCGTGGCTACACCTTC
TRBJ2-2	TRBV5-4	TRBD2	.	CASSLGVGTKVTGELFF	TGTGCCAGCAGCTTGGGGGTCGGGACTAAGGTCACCGGGGAGCTGTTTTTT
TRBJ1-5	TRBV19	.	.	CASSIVDRESCNQPQHF	TGTGCCAGTAGTATAGTTGACAGAGAATCATGCAATCAGCCCCAGCATTTT
TRBJ1-5	TRBV6-4	.	.	CASSERTGGQPQHF	TGTGCCAGCAGTGAGCGGACGGGGGGACAGCCCCAGCATTTT
TRBJ1-1	TRBV28	.	.	CASSLRRVKNTEAFF	TGTGCCAGCAGTTTAAGGAGGGTGAAGAACACTGAAGCTTTCTTT